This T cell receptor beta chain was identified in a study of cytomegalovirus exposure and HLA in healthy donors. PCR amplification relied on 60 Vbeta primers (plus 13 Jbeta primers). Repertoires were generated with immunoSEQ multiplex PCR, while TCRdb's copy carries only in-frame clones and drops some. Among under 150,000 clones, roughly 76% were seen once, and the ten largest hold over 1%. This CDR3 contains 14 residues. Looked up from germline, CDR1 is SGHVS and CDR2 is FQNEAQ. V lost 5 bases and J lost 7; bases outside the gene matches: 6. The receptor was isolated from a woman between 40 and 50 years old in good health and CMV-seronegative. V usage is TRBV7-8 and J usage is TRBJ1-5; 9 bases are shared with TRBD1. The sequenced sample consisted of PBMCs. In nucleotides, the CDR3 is TGTGCCAGCAGCCGGGGGACAGGGTCACAGCCCCAGCATTTT. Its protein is CASSRGTGSQPQHF.